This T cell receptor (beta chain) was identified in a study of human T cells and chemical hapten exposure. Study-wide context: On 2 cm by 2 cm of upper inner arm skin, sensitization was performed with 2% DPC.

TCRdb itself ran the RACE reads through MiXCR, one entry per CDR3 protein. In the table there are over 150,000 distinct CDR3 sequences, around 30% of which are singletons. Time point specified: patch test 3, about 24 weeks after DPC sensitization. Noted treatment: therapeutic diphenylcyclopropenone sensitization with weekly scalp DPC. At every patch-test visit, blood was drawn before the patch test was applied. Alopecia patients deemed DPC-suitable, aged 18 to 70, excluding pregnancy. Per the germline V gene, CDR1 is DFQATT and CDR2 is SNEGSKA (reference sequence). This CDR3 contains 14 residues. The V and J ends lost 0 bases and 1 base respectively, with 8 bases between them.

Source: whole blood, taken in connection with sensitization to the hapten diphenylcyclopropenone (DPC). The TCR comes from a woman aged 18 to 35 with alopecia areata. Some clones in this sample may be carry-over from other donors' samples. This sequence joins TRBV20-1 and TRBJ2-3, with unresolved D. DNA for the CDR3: TGCAGTGCTAGAGATGGTCAGCGCACAGATACGCAGTATTTT. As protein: CSARDGQRTDTQYF.